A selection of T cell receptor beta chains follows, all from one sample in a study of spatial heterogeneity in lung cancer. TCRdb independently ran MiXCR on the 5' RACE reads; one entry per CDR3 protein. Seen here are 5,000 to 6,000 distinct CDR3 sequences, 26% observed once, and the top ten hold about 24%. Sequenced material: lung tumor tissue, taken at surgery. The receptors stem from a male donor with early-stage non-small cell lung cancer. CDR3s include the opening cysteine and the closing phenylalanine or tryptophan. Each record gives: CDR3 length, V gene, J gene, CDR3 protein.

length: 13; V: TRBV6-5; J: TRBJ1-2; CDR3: CASRAVAVGGYTF
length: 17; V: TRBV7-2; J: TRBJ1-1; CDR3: CASSLGWTRNLNTEAFF
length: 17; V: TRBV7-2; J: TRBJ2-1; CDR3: CASSPETTSLPTNEQFF
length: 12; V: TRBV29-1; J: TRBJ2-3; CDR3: CSVLVGLDTQYF
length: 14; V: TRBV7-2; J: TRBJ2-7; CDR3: CASSFAGGAYEQYF
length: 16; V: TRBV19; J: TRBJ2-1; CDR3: CASSGSAARSYNEQFF
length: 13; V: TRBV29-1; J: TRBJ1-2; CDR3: CSVEPTGGYGYTF
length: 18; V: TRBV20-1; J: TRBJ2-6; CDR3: CSARPSTGGTPGANVLTF
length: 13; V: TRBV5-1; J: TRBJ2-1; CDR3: CASTQGGVNEQFF
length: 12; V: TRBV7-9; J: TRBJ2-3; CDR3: CASGTIGGTQYF
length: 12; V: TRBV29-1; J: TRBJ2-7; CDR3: CSVRPGSTEQYF
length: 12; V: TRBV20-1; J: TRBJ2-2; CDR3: CSAGSPSGELFF
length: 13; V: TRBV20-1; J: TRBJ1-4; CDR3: CSAPSGLGEKLFF
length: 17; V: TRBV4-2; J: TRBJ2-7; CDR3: CASSQDSTAGQPYEQYF
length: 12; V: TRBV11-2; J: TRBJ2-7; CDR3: CASSALVTEQYF
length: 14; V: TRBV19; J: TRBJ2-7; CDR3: CASSQQTYSYEQYF
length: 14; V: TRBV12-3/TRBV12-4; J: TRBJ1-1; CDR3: CASSTPGTSTEAFF
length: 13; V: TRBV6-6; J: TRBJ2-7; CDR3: CASSYSNGDEQYF
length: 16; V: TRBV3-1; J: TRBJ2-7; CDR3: CASSQVWGLRSNEQYF
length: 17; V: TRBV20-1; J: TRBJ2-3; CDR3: CSARGADWASSTDTQYF
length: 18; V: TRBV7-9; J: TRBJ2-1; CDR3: CASSTEGSSGTSYNEQFF
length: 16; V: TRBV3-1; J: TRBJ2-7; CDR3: CASSQDRGTPRGEQYF
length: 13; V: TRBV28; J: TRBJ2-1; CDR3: CASLSPSPYEQFF
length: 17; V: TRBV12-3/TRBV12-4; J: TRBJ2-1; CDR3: CASSFSSGISSYNEQFF
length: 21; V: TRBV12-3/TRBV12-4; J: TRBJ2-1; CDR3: CASSFPAPGTSGSHSYNEQFF
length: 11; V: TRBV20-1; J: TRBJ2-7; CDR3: CSARDDWEQYF
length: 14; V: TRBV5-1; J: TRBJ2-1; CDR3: CASSLVARVNEQFF
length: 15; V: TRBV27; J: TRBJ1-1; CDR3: CASSPTWGQNTEAFF